Listed below are T cell receptor beta chains from one sample, sequenced in a study of blood T cell repertoires in COVID-19. Method: immunoSEQ multiplex PCR; TCRdb's copy keeps in-frame clones and lacks some. This table has about 53,000 clones, 70% to 85% appearing once. The sequenced material came from peripheral blood. Receptors were obtained from a human donor in a cohort sampled during active COVID-19. Each CDR3 is given with its conserved first and last residue. A D gene is named only where the DNA matches it firmly. Some rows mark clone size as missing; the rest say once, few, many or name a class of expanded clone.

DNA: TGTGCCAGCAGCTTGTTCCGGGGAACTAATGAAAAACTGTTTTTT
CDR3: CASSLFRGTNEKLFF
J: TRBJ1-4
D: NA
V: TRBV5-4
size: NA

DNA: TGTGCCAGCAGGTCACAGGGAATTTCACCCCTCCACTTT
CDR3: CASRSQGISPLHF
J: TRBJ1-6
D: NA
V: TRBV2
size: NA

DNA: TGCGCCAGCAGCCAGGGACAGGGAATATCGGGGGCCAACGTCCTGACTTTC
CDR3: CASSQGQGISGANVLTF
J: TRBJ2-6
D: TRBD1
V: TRBV5-1
size: once

DNA: TGTGCCAGCCGCGGACTAGCGGCAGATACGCAGTATTTT
CDR3: CASRGLAADTQYF
J: TRBJ2-3
D: TRBD2
V: TRBV6-5
size: once

DNA: TGCAGCGTTACACGCCCAGGGGGCAGTTTGTACGAGCAGTACTTC
CDR3: CSVTRPGGSLYEQYF
J: TRBJ2-7
D: TRBD1
V: TRBV29-1
size: NA

DNA: TGTGCCAGCTCACCACGACTAGGATCCGAGCAGTACTTC
CDR3: CASSPRLGSEQYF
J: TRBJ2-7
D: NA
V: TRBV18
size: NA

DNA: TGTGCCAGCAGCCCAGAACAGGGGTACTATGGCTACACCTTC
CDR3: CASSPEQGYYGYTF
J: TRBJ1-2
D: TRBD1
V: TRBV5-4
size: few

DNA: TGTGCCAGCAGTGCGTTGGGGACAGGGGGGAGCCACTATGGCTACACCTTC
CDR3: CASSALGTGGSHYGYTF
J: TRBJ1-2
D: TRBD1
V: TRBV4-2
size: NA

DNA: TGCAGTGCTAGTGGGGCCTCGGGAGAGCAGTACTTC
CDR3: CSASGASGEQYF
J: TRBJ2-7
D: NA
V: TRBV20-1
size: NA

DNA: TGCGCCAGCAGCCAAGTTGGCGGACAGCCCCAGCATTTT
CDR3: CASSQVGGQPQHF
J: TRBJ1-5
D: NA
V: TRBV4-1
size: NA

DNA: TGTGCCAGTAAGCTTACAGGGAGCTCCTACGAGCAGTACTTC
CDR3: CASKLTGSSYEQYF
J: TRBJ2-7
D: NA
V: TRBV19
size: few

DNA: TGCGCCAGCAGATATGCGGGACAGGGATCTTACGAGCAGTACTTC
CDR3: CASRYAGQGSYEQYF
J: TRBJ2-7
D: TRBD1
V: TRBV5-1
size: once

DNA: TGTGCCAGCAGCCCCGGGACAGCAAACACCGGGGAGCTGTTTTTT
CDR3: CASSPGTANTGELFF
J: TRBJ2-2
D: TRBD1
V: TRBV7-9
size: NA

DNA: TGTGCCAGCAGCTTCGGAGGACTCATGAGGGGGAACTTC
CDR3: CASSFGGLMRGNF
J: TRBJ2-7
D: NA
V: TRBV7-8
size: few

DNA: TGTGCCAGCAGGGCCCCGGGAGATACGCAGTATTTT
CDR3: CASRAPGDTQYF
J: TRBJ2-3
D: NA
V: TRBV28
size: many

DNA: TGTGCCAGCAGCCAAGATGGAGTGCGTGGCAGAGGTTCACCCCTCCACTTT
CDR3: CASSQDGVRGRGSPLHF
J: TRBJ1-6
D: NA
V: TRBV3-1/TRBV3-2
size: NA

DNA: TGTGCCAGCAGCTTAGCCCAGGGCACTGAAGCTTTCTTT
CDR3: CASSLAQGTEAFF
J: TRBJ1-1
D: NA
V: TRBV7-2
size: once

DNA: TGTGCCAGCAGCTTATGGGATAGCGGGAGTTTCTCCTACGAGCAGTACTTC
CDR3: CASSLWDSGSFSYEQYF
J: TRBJ2-7
D: TRBD2
V: TRBV5-8
size: NA

DNA: TGCGCCAGCAGCTTGGACAGCGGACCTGGGGTTACGCAGTATTTT
CDR3: CASSLDSGPGVTQYF
J: TRBJ2-3
D: NA
V: TRBV5-1
size: NA

DNA: TGTGCCAGCAGTGAGGGGAGGGGAAGGGGCCCCTACGAGCAGTACTTC
CDR3: CASSEGRGRGPYEQYF
J: TRBJ2-7
D: TRBD2
V: TRBV6-1
size: NA

DNA: TGCAGCGTTGCGAGCCGTTCAAACACCATATATTTT
CDR3: CSVASRSNTIYF
J: TRBJ1-3
D: NA
V: TRBV29-1
size: NA

DNA: TGTGCCAGCCGGGGACTAGCTGGCACAGATACGCAGTATTTT
CDR3: CASRGLAGTDTQYF
J: TRBJ2-3
D: TRBD2
V: TRBV19
size: NA

DNA: TGTGCCAGCAGTTACTCGGGTAGCGGGGGCACAGATACGCAGTATTTT
CDR3: CASSYSGSGGTDTQYF
J: TRBJ2-3
D: TRBD2
V: TRBV6-5
size: NA

DNA: TGCGCCAGCAGCCAATATAGTCAAAACTCGGAGACCCAGTACTTC
CDR3: CASSQYSQNSETQYF
J: TRBJ2-5
D: NA
V: TRBV4-3
size: NA

DNA: TGTGCCAGCTCACCAACGAGGACAGGGCGAGGGGCCAACGTCCTGACTTTC
CDR3: CASSPTRTGRGANVLTF
J: TRBJ2-6
D: TRBD1
V: TRBV18
size: NA

DNA: TGTGCCAGCAGCCATCCCATGAGTTACGAGCAGTACTTC
CDR3: CASSHPMSYEQYF
J: TRBJ2-7
D: NA
V: TRBV3-1/TRBV3-2
size: NA

DNA: TGTGCCAGCAGCCCGGGACAGGGGGGCTATGGCTACACCTTC
CDR3: CASSPGQGGYGYTF
J: TRBJ1-2
D: TRBD1
V: TRBV5-6
size: few

DNA: TGTGCCAGCAGCTTAGGTACTAGCGGGGGATACAATGAGCAGTTCTTC
CDR3: CASSLGTSGGYNEQFF
J: TRBJ2-1
D: TRBD2
V: TRBV7-2
size: medium-sized

DNA: TGTGCCAGCAGTACAATCAGGACAGGCACGGTTCGCGAGCAGTACTTC
CDR3: CASSTIRTGTVREQYF
J: TRBJ2-7
D: TRBD1
V: TRBV2
size: NA

DNA: TGCGCCAGCAGCCAAGGGGACAGAAACACCGGGGAGCTGTTTTTT
CDR3: CASSQGDRNTGELFF
J: TRBJ2-2
D: TRBD1
V: TRBV4-3
size: NA

DNA: TGTGCCAGCAGCCAGCTTGGGGGGAGGAGCTCCTACGAGCAGTACTTC
CDR3: CASSQLGGRSSYEQYF
J: TRBJ2-7
D: NA
V: TRBV4-2
size: NA

DNA: TGCAGCGTTGTAGCAGGGTCCTATGGCTACACCTTC
CDR3: CSVVAGSYGYTF
J: TRBJ1-2
D: NA
V: TRBV29-1
size: NA

DNA: TGCGCCAGCAGCCCACATACAGGGAACTATGGCTACACCTTC
CDR3: CASSPHTGNYGYTF
J: TRBJ1-2
D: NA
V: TRBV4-1
size: NA

DNA: TGTGCCAGCAGCCTATTAATACGGGTCAACAATGAGCAGTTCTTC
CDR3: CASSLLIRVNNEQFF
J: TRBJ2-1
D: NA
V: TRBV3-1/TRBV3-2
size: NA

DNA: TGTGCCAGCAGCCAAGATCGGGACAGGGGGGGCACTGAAGCTTTCTTT
CDR3: CASSQDRDRGGTEAFF
J: TRBJ1-1
D: TRBD1
V: TRBV3-1/TRBV3-2
size: NA

DNA: TGTGCCAGCAGGAAGCTTAATCAGCCCCAGCATTTT
CDR3: CASRKLNQPQHF
J: TRBJ1-5
D: NA
V: TRBV2
size: NA

DNA: TGTGCCAGCAGCTTGGCTAGCGAATACAATGAGCAGTTCTTC
CDR3: CASSLASEYNEQFF
J: TRBJ2-1
D: NA
V: TRBV5-6
size: NA

DNA: TGTGCCAGCAGCTTAGACTGGGCGGGGGGCCGTTTCCAAGAGACCCAGTACTTC
CDR3: CASSLDWAGGRFQETQYF
J: TRBJ2-5
D: TRBD2
V: TRBV7-2
size: once

DNA: TGTGCCAGCAGCTTCGGACAGGGGATCACTGAAGCTTTCTTT
CDR3: CASSFGQGITEAFF
J: TRBJ1-1
D: TRBD1
V: TRBV7-6
size: NA

DNA: TGTGCCAGCTCATCACAGGGGTGGGCTTTCTTT
CDR3: CASSSQGWAFF
J: TRBJ1-1
D: TRBD1
V: TRBV18
size: few

DNA: TGTGCCAGCAGCCCACAGGGTCCAGATACGCAGTATTTT
CDR3: CASSPQGPDTQYF
J: TRBJ2-3
D: NA
V: TRBV13
size: few

DNA: TGTGCCAGCAGCGTATTAGCCCGGGACAGACTTTCCTACGAGCAGTACTTC
CDR3: CASSVLARDRLSYEQYF
J: TRBJ2-7
D: TRBD1
V: TRBV5-6
size: NA

DNA: TGTGCCTGGAGTGGACTAGTCATCGGAGAGACCCAGTACTTC
CDR3: CAWSGLVIGETQYF
J: TRBJ2-5
D: NA
V: TRBV30
size: once

DNA: TGTGCCAGCAGCTTCTGGCAGAACACCGGGGAGCTGTTTTTT
CDR3: CASSFWQNTGELFF
J: TRBJ2-2
D: NA
V: TRBV7-2
size: NA

DNA: TGTGCCACCAGCAGAGGCGGCCTCAATCAGCCCCAGCATTTT
CDR3: CATSRGGLNQPQHF
J: TRBJ1-5
D: NA
V: TRBV15
size: NA

DNA: TGTGCCAGCAGAAATCGGGGAGAGACCCAGTACTTC
CDR3: CASRNRGETQYF
J: TRBJ2-5
D: NA
V: TRBV28
size: NA

DNA: TGTGCCAGTAGGGTAGCGGCCGGCGGGGAGACCCAGTACTTC
CDR3: CASRVAAGGETQYF
J: TRBJ2-5
D: NA
V: TRBV19
size: once

DNA: TGCGCCAGCAGCCCGGGAGGACGGAATTATAATTCACCCCTCCACTTT
CDR3: CASSPGGRNYNSPLHF
J: TRBJ1-6
D: NA
V: TRBV5-1
size: NA

DNA: TGCACCAGCAGCCCGGTGGATACGCAGTATTTT
CDR3: CTSSPVDTQYF
J: TRBJ2-3
D: NA
V: TRBV1
size: NA

DNA: TGTGCCAGCAGCGTACAGGGGACTACTTCCTACGAGCAGTACTTC
CDR3: CASSVQGTTSYEQYF
J: TRBJ2-7
D: NA
V: TRBV9
size: NA

DNA: TGTGCCAGCAGCTTAGCCCCGGGCGAGCAGTACTTC
CDR3: CASSLAPGEQYF
J: TRBJ2-7
D: NA
V: TRBV7-9
size: NA

DNA: TGTGCCAGCAGCTCCCCGAGAGGACTGCAAGAGACCCAGTACTTC
CDR3: CASSSPRGLQETQYF
J: TRBJ2-5
D: NA
V: TRBV9
size: NA

DNA: TGTGCCAGCAGCGCGCGGGCTAGCGGTGCGACTAACAATGAGCAGTTCTTC
CDR3: CASSARASGATNNEQFF
J: TRBJ2-1
D: TRBD2
V: TRBV9
size: NA

DNA: TGTGCCACCAGTGACGGAGCTGCCAGCTCCTACAATGAGCAGTTCTTC
CDR3: CATSDGAASSYNEQFF
J: TRBJ2-1
D: NA
V: TRBV24-1
size: NA

DNA: TGTGCCAGCAGCTTAGATCGATTGGGGCTGAATTCACCCCTCCACTTT
CDR3: CASSLDRLGLNSPLHF
J: TRBJ1-6
D: NA
V: TRBV11-2
size: NA

DNA: TGCGCCAGCAGTCCTATCGGCCAGGGCCCTTGTATTTATGGCTACACCTTC
CDR3: CASSPIGQGPCIYGYTF
J: TRBJ1-2
D: NA
V: TRBV23-1
size: few

DNA: TGTGCCAGCACCCCTAGCGTCTCGATCGGGGAGCTGTTTTTT
CDR3: CASTPSVSIGELFF
J: TRBJ2-2
D: NA
V: TRBV6-2/TRBV6-3
size: NA

DNA: TGTGCCAGCTCTCGGACTAGCGGGGAAGAGACCCAGTACTTC
CDR3: CASSRTSGEETQYF
J: TRBJ2-5
D: TRBD2
V: TRBV18
size: NA

DNA: TGTGCCAGCAGCTTAAATCCCCGGGGAGGGTGGCCTGAAGCTTTCTTT
CDR3: CASSLNPRGGWPEAFF
J: TRBJ1-1
D: NA
V: TRBV13
size: NA